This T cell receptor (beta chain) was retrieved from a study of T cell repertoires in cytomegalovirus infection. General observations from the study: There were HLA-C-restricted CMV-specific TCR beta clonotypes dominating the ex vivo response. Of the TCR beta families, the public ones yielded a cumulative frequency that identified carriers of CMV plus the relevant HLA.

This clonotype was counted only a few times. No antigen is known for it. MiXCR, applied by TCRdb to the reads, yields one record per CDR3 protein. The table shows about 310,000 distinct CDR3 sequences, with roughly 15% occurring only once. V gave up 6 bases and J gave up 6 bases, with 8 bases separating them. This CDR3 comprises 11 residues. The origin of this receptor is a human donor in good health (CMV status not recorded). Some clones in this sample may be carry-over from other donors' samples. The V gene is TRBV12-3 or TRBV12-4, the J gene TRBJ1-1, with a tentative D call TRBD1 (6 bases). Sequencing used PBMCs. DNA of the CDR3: TGTGCCAGCAGGCGGACAGCTGAAGCTTTCTTT. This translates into CASRRTAEAFF.